The 22 T cell receptor beta chains presented below share a single source sample, sequenced in a study of early T cells in non-severe SARS-CoV-2 infection. TCRdb re-called the 5' RACE reads with MiXCR, one entry per CDR3 protein. Of approximately 73,000 distinct CDR3 sequences listed, roughly 13% are singletons. Sample: whole blood. These receptor sequences come from an adult who was a healthcare worker with PCR-confirmed SARS-CoV-2 infection or an uninfected control (not recorded which).

This clonotype has a handful of counts. CDR3 nucleotide sequence: TGTGCCAGCAGCTTACAGGCCGGGACTGGCACTGAAGCTTTCTTT. It encodes CASSLQAGTGTEAFF. The V and J genes are TRBV7-8 and TRBJ1-1; possible D gene TRBD1, 5 bases. Germline values: CDR1 SGHVS, CDR2 FQNEAQ. The CDR3 has 15 residues. Trimming took off 2 bases at V and 4 bases at J, with 14 bases between the two ends.

J is TRBJ2-2 and V is TRBV14; D unclear. This CDR3 has 13 residues. Germline V gene data show CDR1 as SGHDN and CDR2 as FVKESK. V lost 5 bases and J 4 bases, leaving 8 bases between the germline ends. The CDR3 here is CASSELFTGELFF. In DNA form, the CDR3 reads TGTGCCAGCAGCGAACTCTTCACCGGGGAGCTGTTTTTT.

The chain recombines TRBV20-1 with TRBJ2-7; TRBD2 might be the D (6 bases). The CDR3 is 14 amino acids. V was clipped by 0 bases and J by 5 bases, with 14 bases between them. Germline assignment: CDR1 DFQATT and CDR2 SNEGSKA (reference sequence). The CDR3 DNA sequence: TGCAGTGCTAGAGATCACGGGAGCAGGAACGAGCAGTACTTC. Amino acids: CSARDHGSRNEQYF.

The table lists this clonotype with many counts. This chain connects TRBV28 to TRBJ1-3; D unclear. Trimming stripped 1 base from V and 4 bases from J, with 8 bases between. CDR1 MDHEN and CDR2 SYDVKM come from the germline V gene. The CDR3 runs to 14 residues. CDR3 sequence: CASSLSGYGNTIYF. The CDR3 nucleotides read TGTGCCAGCAGTTTATCGGGGTACGGAAACACCATATATTTT.

The rearrangement links TRBV29-1 to TRBJ1-1; no firm D call. The CDR3 length is 14 residues. Germline-derived CDR1 and CDR2 are SQVTM and ANQGSEA. V lost 7 bases to trimming and J lost 1 base, with 16 bases between them. DNA of the CDR3: TGCAGCGCCAACCCATCCAGCAGGAACACTGAAGCTTTCTTT. Residues: CSANPSSRNTEAFF.

This clonotype has ten or more counts. The chain recombines TRBV10-1 with TRBJ2-1, with 13 nucleotides matching TRBD2. Germline V CDR1 and CDR2: WNHNN, SYGVQD (reference sequence). This CDR3 contains 16 residues. V was pared by 5 bases and J by 6 bases, with 7 bases of the junction left unmatched. The CDR3 sequence: CASSPGTSGVVNEQFF. The CDR3 nucleotides read TGCGCCAGCAGTCCCGGGACTAGCGGGGTTGTCAATGAGCAGTTCTTC.

This chain uses TRBV19 with TRBJ2-1; the D gene is possibly TRBD2 (6 bases). Trimming took 2 bases from V and 6 from J, leaving 8 bases between them. This CDR3 is 13 amino acids long. From germline, CDR1 is LNHDA and CDR2 SQIVND (reference sequence). The CDR3: CASSITSPNEQFF. In nucleotides, the CDR3 is TGTGCCAGTAGTATAACTAGCCCCAATGAGCAGTTCTTC. Full variable domain (rest looked up from reference TRBV19 and TRBJ2-1): DGGITQSPKYLFRKEGQNVTLSCEQNLNHDAMYWYRQDPGQGLRLIYYSQIVNDFQKGDIAEGYSVSREKKESFPLTVTSAQKNPTAFYLCASSITSPNEQFFGPGTRLTVL.

This sequence joins TRBV5-4 and TRBJ2-5, with a tentative D call TRBD1 (5 bases). V lost 3 bases and J 3 bases, leaving 12 bases between the germline ends. CDR1 is SGHNT and CDR2 is YYREEE in the germline V gene (reference sequence). The CDR3 contains 14 residues. The CDR3, as DNA: TGTGCCAGCAGCTGGGTGGGGCAGGAAGAGACCCAGTACTTC. Residues: CASSWVGQEETQYF.

This clonotype was observed at least ten times. This chain connects TRBV20-1 to TRBJ2-7, with 7 bases identical to TRBD1. Germline-derived CDR1 and CDR2 are DFQATT and SNEGSKA (reference sequence). The V and J ends lost 2 bases and 3 bases, in that order; junction bases with no gene match: 4. The CDR3 spans 13 residues. CDR3 nucleotides: TGCAGTGCTAGATTCGGGACAGACTACGAGCAGTACTTC. This encodes CSARFGTDYEQYF.

This clonotype was detected only a few times. The rearrangement joins TRBV7-9 to TRBJ1-1; no reliable D call. Trimming cost V 5 bases and J 6 bases, with 13 bases left between them. The CDR3 has 13 amino acids. Germline V lookup: CDR1 SEHNR, CDR2 FQNEAQ (reference sequence). CDR3 sequence: CASSPRGSPEAFF. The CDR3 region has the DNA TGTGCCAGCAGCCCCAGAGGGAGTCCTGAAGCTTTCTTT.

V gene TRBV19 combines with J gene TRBJ2-7; 8 positions agree with TRBD2. The trim removed 3 bases at V and 2 bases at J, leaving 6 bases unmatched. CDR1 is LNHDA and CDR2 is SQIVND in the germline V gene (reference sequence). The CDR3 runs to 15 residues. DNA of the CDR3: TGTGCCAGTAGTATCGGCGGGGGGCCCCCCTACGAGCAGTACTTC. Translation: CASSIGGGPPYEQYF.

There are a few counts of this clonotype. The chain links TRBV11-2 to TRBJ2-3; no reliable D call. Trimming pared 5 bases from V and 3 bases from J, leaving 12 bases between. The CDR3 covers 14 residues. The germline CDR1 and CDR2 sequences are SGHAT and FQNNGV. The CDR3 loop is CASSPSPRTDTQYF. In DNA, the CDR3 is TGTGCCAGCAGCCCCTCCCCTAGGACAGATACGCAGTATTTT.

In its sample, this clonotype was seen once. As DNA, the CDR3 is TGTGCCAGCACCGGGGACAGGGGATTGTCCGGGGAGCTGTTTTTT. It translates to CASTGDRGLSGELFF. This chain connects TRBV6-1 to TRBJ2-2, with TRBD1 identical over 10 bases. V dropped 7 bases and J dropped 6; count of bases not matched to a gene: 8. Germline V gene sequence: CDR1 MNHNS, CDR2 SASEGT. The CDR3 runs to 15 residues.

The genes are TRBV7-9 and TRBJ1-2, with D perhaps TRBD1 (5 bases). Germline CDR1 is SEHNR and CDR2 is FQNEAQ (reference sequence). This CDR3 has 14 amino acids. V lost 0 bases and J 7 bases, leaving 12 bases between the germline ends. The CDR3 region has the DNA TGTGCCAGCAGCTTAGCGGGGACCAGGGCTGGCTACACCTTC. This translates into CASSLAGTRAGYTF. The complete variable domain, with remaining parts taken from reference TRBV7-9 and TRBJ1-2, reads DTGVSQNPRHKITKRGQNVTFRCDPISEHNRLYWYRQTLGQGPEFLTYFQNEAQLEKSRLLSDRFSAERPKGSFSTLEIQRTEQGDSAMYLCASSLAGTRAGYTFGSGTRLTVV.

This clonotype has just a few counts. The chain is built from TRBV7-2 and TRBJ1-1; no definite D call. Trimming took off 5 bases at V and 5 bases at J, with 15 bases between the two ends. This CDR3 is 14 amino acids long. Germline-derived CDR1 and CDR2 are SGHTA and FQGNSA. The CDR3 here is CASSPREGRTEAFF. CDR3 nucleotides: TGTGCCAGCAGCCCCCGGGAGGGAAGGACTGAAGCTTTCTTT. The entire variable domain, with the rest obtained from reference TRBV7-2 and TRBJ1-1, is as follows: GAGVSQSPSNKVTEKGKDVELRCDPISGHTALYWYRQSLGQGLEFLIYFQGNSAPDKSGLPSDRFSAERTGGSVSTLTIQRTQQEDSAVYLCASSPREGRTEAFFGQGTRLTVV.

The chain carries TRBV7-2 and TRBJ2-5; tentatively, D is TRBD2 (7 bases). The CDR3 sequence is 15 residues long. The germline V gene encodes CDR1 SGHTA and CDR2 FQGNSA. With 6 bases removed from V and 5 bases from J, the gap between germline ends came to 19 bases. The CDR3 bases are TGTGCCAGCAGAGCAGGGGAGGGTCTGACGGAGACCCAGTACTTC. It specifies CASRAGEGLTETQYF.

This clonotype was counted at least ten times. The V call is TRBV7-9, the J call TRBJ2-1, with D perhaps TRBD1 or TRBD2 (6 bases each). CDR3 length: 14 amino acids. V was trimmed by 6 bases and J by 8 bases, leaving 17 bases between them. Germline values: CDR1 SEHNR, CDR2 FQNEAQ (reference sequence). The CDR3 sequence is CASSPRGRDDEQFF. The DNA for the CDR3 is TGTGCCAGCAGTCCCCGGGGGCGAGACGATGAGCAGTTCTTC.

The chain combines TRBV15 with TRBJ1-1; no reliable D call. The V and J ends lost 0 bases and 5 bases respectively, with 10 bases between them. This CDR3 region has 14 residues. The V gene's germline CDR1 is LNHNV and CDR2 YYDKDF (reference sequence). The CDR3 DNA reads TGTGCCACCAGCAGAGACAGCCCGTGGACTGAAGCTTTCTTT. Amino acid sequence: CATSRDSPWTEAFF.

In its sample, this clonotype was seen a few times. This sequence joins TRBV27 and TRBJ1-2; 7 bases agree with TRBD1. Trimming removed 5 bases from V and 6 bases from J; junction bases left unmatched: 12. Germline V gives CDR1 MNHEY, CDR2 SMNVEV (reference sequence). The CDR3 sequence is 15 residues long. The CDR3 is CASSPYTGTAHGYTF. The CDR3 DNA is TGTGCCAGCAGTCCTTATACCGGGACAGCCCATGGCTACACCTTC.

This clonotype was counted a few times. This chain connects TRBV5-1 to TRBJ2-5; 8 positions agree with TRBD2. The CDR3 contains 15 residues. The V gene's germline CDR1 is SGHRS and CDR2 YFSETQ. V shed 6 bases, J shed 0 bases, and the junction held 7 bases outside the gene matches. The CDR3 sequence is CASNSRTSNQETQYF. The CDR3 DNA reads as TGCGCCAGCAATTCAAGGACTAGCAACCAAGAGACCCAGTACTTC.

This clonotype was detected ten times or more. This chain links TRBV10-3 with TRBJ2-7; TRBD1 might be the D (6 bases). Germline CDR1 is ENHRY and CDR2 is SYGVKD. The CDR3 runs 13 residues. V shed 11 bases and J shed 5 bases, with 19 bases lying between them. The CDR3 nucleotides read TGTGCCGCCACCCAGGGGAAAGGCAACGAGCAGTACTTC. It encodes CAATQGKGNEQYF.

The chain recombines TRBV28 with TRBJ2-5; 11 positions match TRBD2. Germline CDR1 and CDR2: MDHEN and SYDVKM. CDR3 length: 13 amino acids. J was trimmed by 4 bases and V by 7 bases; bases with no gene match: 2. For the CDR3, the DNA is TGTGCCAGCATGACTAGCGGGACAGAGACCCAGTACTTC. Translating it yields CASMTSGTETQYF.